What follows are 26 T cell receptor beta chains derived from one specimen sequenced in a study of shared clonotypes between healthy human individuals. It was CD45RO-negative cells, positively selected for CCR7, that made up naive CD8 cells, with terminally differentiated effector memory CD45RA+ cells excluded. The assay was immunoSEQ multiplex PCR, and TCRdb's table has in-frame clones only and misses some. The data contain about 1,900,000 clones, roughly 95% of them seen just once; the ten biggest clones take up 1% to 1.5%. The material sequenced was naive CD8+ T cells sorted from blood. These receptors were collected from a man aged 18 to 30 in good health.

This rearrangement joins TRBV27 to TRBJ2-7, with D possibly matching TRBD1 (6 bases). Trimming cost V 5 bases and J 7 bases, with 24 bases left between them. The CDR3 extends over 16 amino acids. The germline V gene encodes CDR1 MNHEY and CDR2 SMNVEV (reference sequence). The CDR3, as DNA: TGTGCCAGCAGTCGCTCGGGTGGACAGAGACTACGAGAGCAGTACTTC. Amino acids: CASSRSGGQRLREQYF.

The chain couples TRBV5-5 to TRBJ1-2, with D possibly TRBD1 on 5 matching bases. Deletions cut 2 bases from V and 7 bases from J, with 18 bases between. This CDR3 comprises 15 residues. The germline V gene encodes CDR1 SGHKS and CDR2 YYEKEE (reference sequence). CDR3 residues: CASSFASGDPLGYTF. The CDR3 nucleotides are TGTGCCAGCAGCTTTGCCTCCGGGGACCCTCTTGGCTACACCTTC.

The chain links TRBV28 to TRBJ2-5; 8 bases fit TRBD2. After removal of 6 bases from V and 4 bases from J, the junction contained 4 bases not matched to a gene. The CDR3 has 13 amino acids. Germline assignment: CDR1 MDHEN and CDR2 SYDVKM. The CDR3 region is CASSQSGGETQYF. The CDR3 DNA is TGTGCCAGCAGCCAAAGCGGGGGAGAGACCCAGTACTTC.

V gene TRBV7-9 combines with J gene TRBJ1-6; 9 bases match TRBD1. There are 16 residues in the CDR3. Per the germline V gene, CDR1 is SEHNR and CDR2 is FQNEAQ (reference sequence). With 4 bases clipped from V and 8 bases from J, the junction kept 9 bases outside the gene matches. This chain's CDR3 is CASSYTVQGADSPLHF. DNA for the CDR3: TGTGCCAGCAGCTACACGGTACAGGGGGCGGATTCACCCCTCCACTTT.

This chain connects TRBV19 to TRBJ2-2; the match to TRBD2 covers 7 bases. The V segment lost 2 bases and the J segment 1 base; nucleotides outside the gene matches: 1. CDR1 is LNHDA, CDR2 SQIVND, per germline (reference sequence). This CDR3 has 15 residues. CDR3 sequence reads: CASSILAVNTGELFF. As DNA, the CDR3 is TGTGCCAGTAGTATACTAGCGGTGAACACCGGGGAGCTGTTTTTT.

CDR3 sequence (DNA): TGTGCCAGCGCGTCCAGAGTCGGGAATGACTACGAGCAGTACTTC. Protein product: CASASRVGNDYEQYF. The chain recombines TRBV7-2 with TRBJ2-7; tentative D call: TRBD2 (5 bases). The ends were cut back, 8 bases at V and 3 bases at J, with 20 bases in the middle. Germline CDR1 and CDR2: SGHTA and FQGNSA. CDR3 length equals 15 residues. Drawing the rest from reference TRBV7-2 and TRBJ2-7, the complete variable domain is GAGVSQSPSNKVTEKGKDVELRCDPISGHTALYWYRQSLGQGLEFLIYFQGNSAPDKSGLPSDRFSAERTGGSVSTLTIQRTQQEDSAVYLCASASRVGNDYEQYFGPGTRLTVT.

The genes are TRBV13 and TRBJ1-6; D is ambiguous. Germline V gives CDR1 PRHDT, CDR2 FYEKMQ (reference sequence). This CDR3 region has 16 residues. The germline V and J ends were trimmed by 0 bases and 0 bases, with 6 bases remaining between them. As DNA, the CDR3 is TGTGCCAGCAGCTTAGGTCGGAGCTCCTATAATTCACCCCTCCACTTT. Translated, it gives CASSLGRSSYNSPLHF.

J is TRBJ2-2 and V is TRBV11-2; the match to TRBD2 covers 7 bases. The CDR3 contains 17 residues. V was clipped by 4 bases and J by 2 bases; unmatched bases: 10. Germline CDR1 SGHAT, CDR2 FQNNGV. DNA of the CDR3: TGTGCCAGCAGCTACCGAGCGGGGTCATCAAACACCGGGGAGCTGTTTTTT. The encoded protein is CASSYRAGSSNTGELFF. Full variable domain (outside the CDR3, taken from reference TRBV11-2 and TRBJ2-2): EAGVAQSPRYKIIEKRQSVAFWCNPISGHATLYWYQQILGQGPKLLIQFQNNGVVDDSQLPKDRFSAERLKGVDSTLKIQPAKLEDSAVYLCASSYRAGSSNTGELFFGEGSRLTVL.

The CDR3 sequence: CVSQSGQGAPGELFF. Written as DNA, the CDR3 is TGTGTGAGCCAGTCCGGACAGGGGGCGCCCGGGGAGCTGTTTTTT. The chain uses TRBV2 and TRBJ2-2; 11 bases agree with TRBD1. Germline V lookup: CDR1 SNHLY, CDR2 FYNNEI. This CDR3 is 15 amino acids long.

This chain links TRBV7-2 with TRBJ1-6; D not resolved. The length of the CDR3 is 13 residues. V dropped 2 bases and J dropped 8 bases, with 7 bases sitting between them. Germline loops: CDR1 SGHTA, CDR2 FQGNSA. In DNA form, the CDR3 reads TGTGCCAGCAGCTTATTAGGACATTCACCCCTCCACTTT. It translates to CASSLLGHSPLHF.

The J gene is TRBJ1-2, the V gene TRBV6-1, with D perhaps TRBD1 (5 bases). The V end lost 3 bases, the J end lost 3 bases, and 17 bases lay between the germline ends. This CDR3 contains 16 residues. Germline V gene sequence: CDR1 MNHNS, CDR2 SASEGT. The CDR3, as DNA: TGTGCCAGCAGTGAGGATCGGGGGAAGTGGGACTATGGCTACACCTTC. It encodes CASSEDRGKWDYGYTF.

The chain links TRBV28 to TRBJ2-7, with 7 bases lining up with TRBD1. Germline assignment: CDR1 MDHEN and CDR2 SYDVKM. V shed 3 bases, J shed 2 bases, and the junction held 10 bases outside the gene matches. This CDR3 has 16 residues. For the CDR3, the DNA is TGTGCCAGCAGTTTGTCGACCGGGACAGTTACCTACGAGCAGTACTTC. It yields the protein CASSLSTGTVTYEQYF. Variable domain in full (rest from reference TRBV28 and TRBJ2-7): DVKVTQSSRYLVKRTGEKVFLECVQDMDHENMFWYRQDPGLGLRLIYFSYDVKMKEKGDIPEGYSVSREKKERFSLILESASTNQTSMYLCASSLSTGTVTYEQYFGPGTRLTVT.

The chain couples TRBV14 to TRBJ2-1, with D possibly being TRBD1 (6 bases). CDR3 length equals 15 residues. Germline V gives CDR1 SGHDN, CDR2 FVKESK. The germline V and J ends were trimmed by 3 bases and 3 bases, with 12 bases remaining between them. This chain's CDR3 is CASSQLNRDYNEQFF. CDR3 coding DNA: TGTGCCAGCAGCCAGCTAAACAGGGACTACAATGAGCAGTTCTTC.

The rearrangement joins TRBV27 to TRBJ2-7; D unresolved. CDR1 is MNHEY and CDR2 is SMNVEV in the germline V gene (reference sequence). V lost 3 bases and J 2 bases, leaving 8 bases between the germline ends. This CDR3 has 13 amino acids. CDR3 nucleotides: TGTGCCAGCAGTTTTCAACTACCCTACGAGCAGTACTTC. It is translated as CASSFQLPYEQYF.

V gene TRBV5-6 combines with J gene TRBJ1-2; unclear D gene. Looked up from germline, CDR1 is SGHDT and CDR2 is YYEEEE. The CDR3 runs to 15 residues. V was shortened by 0 bases and J by 4 bases, with 13 bases between the two germline ends. CDR3 sequence: CASSLAEAQPYGYTF. In DNA, the CDR3 is TGTGCCAGCAGCTTGGCCGAGGCGCAGCCCTATGGCTACACCTTC.

This rearrangement joins TRBV13 to TRBJ2-5, with 12 positions matching TRBD2. The CDR3 has 16 amino acids. Germline CDR1 is PRHDT and CDR2 is FYEKMQ (reference sequence). Unmatched junction bases numbered 4, after V lost 0 bases and J lost 5 bases. DNA for the CDR3: TGTGCCAGCAGCTTAGGGACTAGCGGGAGTTTGGAGACCCAGTACTTC. Translating gives CASSLGTSGSLETQYF.

This clone was counted a single time. The V gene is TRBV30, the J gene TRBJ1-1, with D perhaps matching TRBD1 (5 bases). CDR3 length: 13 residues. The germline V and J ends were trimmed by 4 bases and 0 bases, with 9 bases remaining between them. Germline-derived CDR1 and CDR2 are GTSNPN and SVGIG (reference sequence). This chain's CDR3 is CAWNPGMNTEAFF. Here the CDR3 DNA reads TGTGCCTGGAATCCAGGGATGAACACTGAAGCTTTCTTT. The whole variable domain, remainder taken from reference TRBV30 and TRBJ1-1, is SQTIHQWPATLVQPVGSPLSLECTVEGTSNPNLYWYRQAAGRGLQLLFYSVGIGQISSEVPQNLSASRPQDRQFILSSKKLLLSDSGFYLCAWNPGMNTEAFFGQGTRLTVV.

The table lists this clone with a count of one. The chain couples TRBV11-2 to TRBJ1-2, with D tentatively TRBD1 (5 bases). The CDR3 consists of 15 residues. The V end lost 5 bases, the J end lost 4 bases, and 17 bases lay between the germline ends. Germline lookup yields CDR1 SGHAT and CDR2 FQNNGV. CDR3 coding DNA: TGTGCCAGCAGCCAATTCTTGACAGACGGCTATGGCTACACCTTC. Protein product: CASSQFLTDGYGYTF.

CDR3 nucleotides: TGTGCCAGCCGACAGAGCTCCTACAATGAGCAGTTCTTC. Its protein is CASRQSSYNEQFF. The rearrangement uses TRBV6-5 and TRBJ2-1, with D perhaps TRBD1 (5 bases). Germline assignment: CDR1 MNHEY and CDR2 SVGAGI. The CDR3 has 13 amino acids. Trimming took off 8 bases at V and 0 bases at J, with 8 bases between the two ends.

The chain carries TRBV9 and TRBJ1-2; D gene ambiguous. Germline V gene data show CDR1 as SGDLS and CDR2 as YYNGEE. The CDR3 extends over 16 amino acids. V was cut by 0 bases and J by 4 bases, with 16 bases left in between. CDR3 sequence (DNA): TGTGCCAGCAGCGTAGGACCCACTCCAGATGGCTATGGCTACACCTTC. It yields the protein CASSVGPTPDGYGYTF. The full variable domain, with the rest looked up from reference TRBV9 and TRBJ1-2, is DSGVTQTPKHLITATGQRVTLRCSPRSGDLSVYWYQQSLDQGLQFLIQYYNGEERAKGNILERFSAQQFPDLHSELNLSSLELGDSALYFCASSVGPTPDGYGYTFGSGTRLTVV.

The V and J genes are TRBV7-9 and TRBJ2-7; 7 nucleotides align to TRBD1. Germline CDR1 is SEHNR and CDR2 is FQNEAQ (reference sequence). The CDR3 has 12 residues. V shed 6 bases, J shed 6 bases, and the junction held 5 bases outside the gene matches. The CDR3 DNA reads TGTGCCAGCAGAGATGACAGGGTCGAGCAGTACTTC. Residues: CASRDDRVEQYF.

With respect to this clone: Other DNA sequences in this sample translate to the same CDR3. The chain links TRBV28 to TRBJ2-7, with no clear D. CDR1 and CDR2 from the germline V gene are MDHEN and SYDVKM. Trimming cost V 6 bases and J 1 base, with 10 bases left between them. CDR3 length: 13 residues. For the CDR3, the DNA is TGTGCCAGCAGCTTTGATTCTTCCTACGAGCAGTACTTC. It encodes CASSFDSSYEQYF.

This chain uses TRBV6-6 with TRBJ2-1, with 8 bases matching TRBD2. Losses at the gene ends were 6 bases for V and 2 bases for J; bases not matched to a gene: 6. Germline CDR1 MNHNY, CDR2 SVGAGI (reference sequence). The CDR3 has 15 amino acids. CDR3 nucleotide sequence: TGTGCCAGCAGCCCGACTAGCGCGGCCTACAATGAGCAGTTCTTC. Its protein product is CASSPTSAAYNEQFF.

This sequence joins TRBV5-6 and TRBJ1-2; 9 nucleotides agree with TRBD1. The CDR3 runs 15 residues. Germline V gene sequence: CDR1 SGHDT, CDR2 YYEEEE. Trimming removed 5 bases from V and 4 bases from J; junction bases left unmatched: 9. The chain's CDR3 is CASRPGTGQGYGYTF. CDR3 nucleotide sequence: TGTGCCAGCAGACCCGGGACAGGGCAAGGCTATGGCTACACCTTC.

As regards this clone: Other DNA sequences in the sample encode the same CDR3. This rearrangement joins TRBV4-1 to TRBJ2-7; no clear D gene. Trimming took 0 bases from V and 0 from J, leaving 3 bases between them. In germline, CDR1 is MGHRA, CDR2 YSYEKL. This CDR3 contains 13 residues. CDR3: CASSQDSSYEQYF. For the CDR3, the DNA is TGCGCCAGCAGCCAAGACAGCTCCTACGAGCAGTACTTC.

J is TRBJ2-2 and V is TRBV19, with a possible D match to TRBD2 (6 bases). Germline V gives CDR1 LNHDA, CDR2 SQIVND (reference sequence). The CDR3 extends over 14 amino acids. The V end lost 7 bases, the J end lost 5 bases, and 14 bases lay between the germline ends. CDR3 protein: CASTMGLATGELFF. CDR3 sequence (DNA): TGTGCCAGTACCATGGGGCTAGCGACCGGGGAGCTGTTTTTT.